The 18 T cell receptor beta chains presented below share a single source sample, sequenced in a study of a mutant IDH1 vaccine in newly diagnosed glioma. Regarding time point: baseline, week 1 (first vaccination visit). The treatment is: pre-vaccination baseline after standard-of-care therapy. Data came from immunoSEQ multiplex PCR; TCRdb stores just in-frame clones and leaves some out. The sample carries some 60,000 clones, around 90% recorded once. The sequenced sample was PBMCs, obtained from a glioma patient treated with radiotherapy, temozolomide or both. All receptors derive from a man aged 50-60 years with glioma.

This chain uses TRBV7-2 with TRBJ1-5; a weak D match, TRBD1 (5 bases). CDR3 length: 17 amino acids. CDR1 is SGHTA and CDR2 is FQGNSA in the germline V gene. Trimming shortened V by 5 bases and J by 0 bases, and 17 bases separated the two germline ends. The CDR3 protein is CASSPQGPGYSNQPQHF. The CDR3, as DNA: TGTGCCAGCAGCCCCCAGGGCCCCGGCTATAGCAATCAGCCCCAGCATTTT.

CDR3 residues: CASSPVRGWEVETQYF. The CDR3 DNA reads as TGCGCCAGCAGCCCCGTGCGAGGCTGGGAGGTTGAGACCCAGTACTTC. This chain links TRBV5-1 with TRBJ2-5; the D gene is possibly TRBD2 (6 bases). The CDR3 has 16 amino acids. The germline CDR1 and CDR2 sequences are SGHRS and YFSETQ. V lost 4 bases, J lost 5 bases, and 21 bases lay in between.

This rearrangement joins TRBV27 to TRBJ1-2; unclear D gene. V gave up 8 bases and J gave up 8 bases, with 12 bases separating them. The CDR3 has 11 amino acids. Germline CDR1 is MNHEY and CDR2 is SMNVEV (reference sequence). CDR3 bases: TGTGCCAGCTTAATGGGGTTGGGCTACACCTTC. Protein sequence: CASLMGLGYTF.

The V and J genes are TRBV7-2 and TRBJ2-3, with a weak D call TRBD2 (6 bases). CDR1 SGHTA and CDR2 FQGNSA come from the germline V gene. This CDR3 contains 14 residues. Trimming shortened V by 9 bases and J by 3 bases, and 16 bases separated the two germline ends. CDR3 in amino acids: CARRALGGTDTQYF. The DNA for the CDR3 is TGTGCCAGAAGAGCCCTGGGGGGAACAGATACGCAGTATTTT.

V and J are TRBV7-2 and TRBJ1-1; the D is unclear. The V end was cut by 2 bases, the J end by 1 base, with 8 bases between. The CDR3 extends over 14 amino acids. Germline assignment: CDR1 SGHTA and CDR2 FQGNSA. The CDR3, as DNA: TGTGCCAGCAGCTTAAACTTCCCGAACACTGAAGCTTTCTTT. This codes for CASSLNFPNTEAFF.

The V gene is TRBV4-1, the J gene TRBJ2-7, with a weak D call TRBD2 (5 bases). Germline V CDR1 and CDR2: MGHRA, YSYEKL. Trimming cost V 8 bases and J 1 base, with 21 bases left between them. The CDR3 has 16 amino acids. The CDR3 here is CASRLQPAASSYEQYF. CDR3 DNA: TGCGCCAGCCGCTTACAACCAGCGGCTTCTTCCTACGAGCAGTACTTC.

The V and J genes are TRBV6-5 and TRBJ2-5; 9 nucleotides agree with TRBD1. Germline V gives CDR1 MNHEY, CDR2 SVGAGI. Trimming at V came to 6 bases and at J to 5 bases, leaving 10 bases not matched to a gene. This CDR3 comprises 15 residues. The CDR3 spells CASSPGTGYVETQYF. The CDR3 bases are TGTGCCAGCAGCCCCGGGACAGGGTACGTGGAGACCCAGTACTTC.

The chain combines TRBV28 with TRBJ2-7, with TRBD1 as a possible D gene (5 bases). V was shortened by 5 bases and J by 4 bases, with 21 bases between the two germline ends. The CDR3 is 16 residues long. The germline CDR1 and CDR2 sequences are MDHEN and SYDVKM. The CDR3 is CASSRSQGVGRYEQYF. CDR3 in DNA: TGTGCCAGCAGTCGTAGCCAGGGCGTAGGTCGTTACGAGCAGTACTTC.

In regard to this clone: Germline is not matched at one junction end, which may reflect a read error. V is TRBV7-7 and J is TRBJ2-2; 9 bases line up with TRBD2. CDR3 length equals 16 residues. Germline V gene data show CDR1 as SSHAT and CDR2 as FNYEAQ (reference sequence). This chain's CDR3 is CASSLSGGAVTGELFF. Written as DNA, the CDR3 is TGTGCTAGCAGCCTTAGCGGGGGCGCCGTGACCGGGGAGCTGTTTTTT.

Here the CDR3 reads CASSPNTGNIRDEQYF. CDR3 DNA sequence: TGTGCCAGCTCACCAAATACTGGGAATATACGGGACGAGCAGTACTTC. J is TRBJ2-7 and V is TRBV18; D uncertain. The germline V and J ends were trimmed by 2 bases and 5 bases, with 19 bases remaining between them. Germline lookup yields CDR1 KGHSH and CDR2 LQKENI. The CDR3 has 16 residues. Together with reference TRBV18 and TRBJ2-7, the CDR3 gives the full variable domain: NAGVMQNPRHLVRRRGQEARLRCSPMKGHSHVYWYRQLPEEGLKFMVYLQKENIIDESGMPKERFSAEFPKEGPSILRIQQVVRGDSAAYFCASSPNTGNIRDEQYFGPGTRLTVT.

The CDR3 loop is CASSLDRGGTKVVQFF. CDR3 DNA sequence: TGTGCCAGCAGCTTGGATAGGGGGGGCACAAAAGTTGTACAGTTCTTC. The chain joins TRBV5-6 to TRBJ2-1; possibly TRBD2 for D (7 bases). The V end lost 0 bases, the J end lost 13 bases, and 23 bases lay between the germline ends. The CDR3 is made up of 16 amino acids. Germline V gives CDR1 SGHDT, CDR2 YYEEEE. Complete variable domain (other parts from reference TRBV5-6 and TRBJ2-1): DAGVTQSPTHLIKTRGQQVTLRCSPKSGHDTVSWYQQALGQGPQFIFQYYEEEERQRGNFPDRFSGHQFPNYSSELNVNALLLGDSALYLCASSLDRGGTKVVQFFGPGTRLTVL.

The chain employs TRBV6-4 and TRBJ2-7; tentatively, D is TRBD1 (6 bases). V was cut by 5 bases and J by 3 bases, with 20 bases left in between. The CDR3 has 16 amino acids. Germline V lookup: CDR1 MRHNA, CDR2 SNTAGT. CDR3 region: CASSNPDRRQIYEQYF. The CDR3 DNA sequence: TGTGCCAGCAGTAACCCCGACAGGAGACAGATCTACGAGCAGTACTTC.

V usage is TRBV7-2 and J usage is TRBJ2-1; 8 bases map to TRBD2. Trimming removed 1 base from V and 4 bases from J; junction bases left unmatched: 6. The CDR3 is made up of 16 amino acids. The germline CDR1 and CDR2 sequences are SGHTA and FQGNSA. The CDR3 DNA follows: TGTGCCAGCAGCTTAGGTGGCGGGGGGCCTTACAATGAGCAGTTCTTC. Translating gives CASSLGGGGPYNEQFF. The full variable domain, completed using reference TRBV7-2 and TRBJ2-1, is GAGVSQSPSNKVTEKGKDVELRCDPISGHTALYWYRQSLGQGLEFLIYFQGNSAPDKSGLPSDRFSAERTGGSVSTLTIQRTQQEDSAVYLCASSLGGGGPYNEQFFGPGTRLTVL.

DNA of the CDR3: TGTGCCAGCAAAAGGACAGGGCCCCCCTACGAGCAGTACTTC. This encodes CASKRTGPPYEQYF. The chain is built from TRBV6-5 and TRBJ2-7; 8 bases map to TRBD1. CDR3 length equals 14 residues. The trim removed 7 bases at V and 2 bases at J, leaving 7 bases unmatched. Germline V gene sequence: CDR1 MNHEY, CDR2 SVGAGI.

This clone was counted between two and nine times. The chain couples TRBV7-2 to TRBJ1-4; weak D call: TRBD1 (6 bases). Germline CDR1 and CDR2: SGHTA and FQGNSA. Trimming cost V 8 bases and J 7 bases, with 17 bases left between them. The CDR3 sequence is 14 residues long. The CDR3 nucleotides read TGTGCCAGCGCAAGAGGAGGGGGGGGTGAAAAACTGTTTTTT. It specifies CASARGGGGEKLFF.

The J gene is TRBJ1-4, the V gene TRBV11-2; D is undetermined. From germline, CDR1 is SGHAT and CDR2 FQNNGV. V dropped 1 base and J dropped 6 bases, with 12 bases sitting between them. The CDR3 has 15 residues. The CDR3 DNA follows: TGTGCCAGCAGCTTAGGGCCAAGGGAGGATGAAAAACTGTTTTTT. Amino acid sequence: CASSLGPREDEKLFF.

The V and J genes are TRBV19 and TRBJ1-5; D not resolved. Trimming cost V 5 bases and J 5 bases, with 13 bases left between them. CDR1 LNHDA and CDR2 SQIVND come from the germline V gene (reference sequence). CDR3 size: 14 residues. CDR3 nucleotides: TGTGCCAGTAGTGTAAAAGGAAGCCATCAGCCCCAGCATTTT. This codes for CASSVKGSHQPQHF.

This chain connects TRBV4-2 to TRBJ1-6; D is possibly TRBD1 (6 bases). The germline CDR1 and CDR2 sequences are LGHNA and YNFKEQ. This CDR3 has 17 residues. The V and J ends lost 0 bases and 11 bases respectively, with 20 bases between them. Here the CDR3 reads CASSQDLSTGPTAPLHF. The CDR3 nucleotides are TGTGCCAGCAGCCAAGATCTATCGACAGGCCCCACGGCACCCCTCCACTTT.